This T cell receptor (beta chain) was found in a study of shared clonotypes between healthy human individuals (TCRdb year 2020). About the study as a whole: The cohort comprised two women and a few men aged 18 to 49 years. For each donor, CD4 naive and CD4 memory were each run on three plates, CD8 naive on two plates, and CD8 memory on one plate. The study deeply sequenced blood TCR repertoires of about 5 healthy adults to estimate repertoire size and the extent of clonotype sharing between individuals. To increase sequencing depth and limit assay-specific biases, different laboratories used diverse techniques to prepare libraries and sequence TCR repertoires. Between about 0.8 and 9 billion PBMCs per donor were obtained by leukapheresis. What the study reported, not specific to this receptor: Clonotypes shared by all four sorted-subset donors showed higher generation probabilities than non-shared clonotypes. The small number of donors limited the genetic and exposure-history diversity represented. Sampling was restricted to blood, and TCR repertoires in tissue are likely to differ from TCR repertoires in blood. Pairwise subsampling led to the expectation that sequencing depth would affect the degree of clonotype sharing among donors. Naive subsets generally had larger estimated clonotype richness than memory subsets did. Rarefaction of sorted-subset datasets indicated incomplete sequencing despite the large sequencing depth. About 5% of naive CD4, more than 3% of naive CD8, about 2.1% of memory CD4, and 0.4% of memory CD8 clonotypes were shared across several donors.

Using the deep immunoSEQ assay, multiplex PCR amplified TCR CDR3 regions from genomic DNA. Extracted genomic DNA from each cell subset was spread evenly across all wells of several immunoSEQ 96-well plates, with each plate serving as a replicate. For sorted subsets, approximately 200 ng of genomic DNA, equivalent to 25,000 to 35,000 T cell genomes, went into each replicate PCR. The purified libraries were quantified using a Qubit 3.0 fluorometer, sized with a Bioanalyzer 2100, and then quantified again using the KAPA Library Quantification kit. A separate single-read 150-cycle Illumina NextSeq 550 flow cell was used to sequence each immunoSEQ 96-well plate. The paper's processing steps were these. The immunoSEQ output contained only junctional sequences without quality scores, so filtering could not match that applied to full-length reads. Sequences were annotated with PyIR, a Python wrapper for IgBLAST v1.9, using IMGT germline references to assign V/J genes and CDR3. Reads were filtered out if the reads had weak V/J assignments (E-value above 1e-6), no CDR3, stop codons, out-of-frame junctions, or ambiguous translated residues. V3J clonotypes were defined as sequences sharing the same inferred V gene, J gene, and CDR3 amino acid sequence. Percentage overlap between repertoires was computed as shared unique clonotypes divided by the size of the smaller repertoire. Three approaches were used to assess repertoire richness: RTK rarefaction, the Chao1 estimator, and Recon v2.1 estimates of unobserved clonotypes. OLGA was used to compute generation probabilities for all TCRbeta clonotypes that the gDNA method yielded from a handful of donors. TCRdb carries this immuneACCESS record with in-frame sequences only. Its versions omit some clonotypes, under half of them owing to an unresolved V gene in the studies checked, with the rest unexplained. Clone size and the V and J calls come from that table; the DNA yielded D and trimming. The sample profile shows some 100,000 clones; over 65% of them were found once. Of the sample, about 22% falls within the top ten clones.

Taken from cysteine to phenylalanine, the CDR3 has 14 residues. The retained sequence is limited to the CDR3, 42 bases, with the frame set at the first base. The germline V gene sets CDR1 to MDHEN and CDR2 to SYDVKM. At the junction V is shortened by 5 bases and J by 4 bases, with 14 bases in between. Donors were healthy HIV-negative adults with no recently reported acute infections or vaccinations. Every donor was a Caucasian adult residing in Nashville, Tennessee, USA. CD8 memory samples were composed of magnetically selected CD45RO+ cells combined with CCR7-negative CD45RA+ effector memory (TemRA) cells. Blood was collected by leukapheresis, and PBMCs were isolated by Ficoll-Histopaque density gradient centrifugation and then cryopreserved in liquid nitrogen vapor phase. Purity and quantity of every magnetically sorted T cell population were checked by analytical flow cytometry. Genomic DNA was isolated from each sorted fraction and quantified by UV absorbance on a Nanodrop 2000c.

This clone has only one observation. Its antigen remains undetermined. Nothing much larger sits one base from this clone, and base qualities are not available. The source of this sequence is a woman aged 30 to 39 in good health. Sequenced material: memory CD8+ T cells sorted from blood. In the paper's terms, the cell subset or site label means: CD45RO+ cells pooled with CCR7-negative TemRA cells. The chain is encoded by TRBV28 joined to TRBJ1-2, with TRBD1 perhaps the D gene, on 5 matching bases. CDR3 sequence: CASSLSSGGYGYTF. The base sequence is TGTGCCAGCAGTCTCAGTTCTGGGGGCTATGGCTACACCTTC.